The T cell receptor beta chain under discussion was sequenced for a study of T cell responses to AZD1222 COVID-19 vaccine. General study findings and limits: Spike-specific TCRs gained breadth and depth after people received two AZD1222 doses.

As concerns this clone: What it binds is not known.

Repertoires were generated with immunoSEQ multiplex PCR, while TCRdb's copy carries only in-frame clones and drops some. The profile shows some 48,000 clones, around 86% of them singletons. Investigators merged groups given second doses at roughly 4 or roughly 12 weeks. The sequence derives from an adult who received the AZD1222 COVID-19 vaccine. The input for sequencing was peripheral blood, taken 28 days after the second AZD1222 dose.

This chain's CDR3 is CASSQSGGEYNEQFF. The DNA of the CDR3 is TGTGCCAGCAGCCAAAGCGGGGGGGAGTACAATGAGCAGTTCTTC. The rearrangement uses TRBV3-1 (or the pseudogene TRBV3-2) and TRBJ2-1, with 10 bases lining up with TRBD2. Germline loops: CDR1 LGHDT, CDR2 YNNKEL (reference sequence). CDR3 length: 15 amino acids. The ends lost 2 bases at V and 4 bases at J; junction bases unmatched: 2.